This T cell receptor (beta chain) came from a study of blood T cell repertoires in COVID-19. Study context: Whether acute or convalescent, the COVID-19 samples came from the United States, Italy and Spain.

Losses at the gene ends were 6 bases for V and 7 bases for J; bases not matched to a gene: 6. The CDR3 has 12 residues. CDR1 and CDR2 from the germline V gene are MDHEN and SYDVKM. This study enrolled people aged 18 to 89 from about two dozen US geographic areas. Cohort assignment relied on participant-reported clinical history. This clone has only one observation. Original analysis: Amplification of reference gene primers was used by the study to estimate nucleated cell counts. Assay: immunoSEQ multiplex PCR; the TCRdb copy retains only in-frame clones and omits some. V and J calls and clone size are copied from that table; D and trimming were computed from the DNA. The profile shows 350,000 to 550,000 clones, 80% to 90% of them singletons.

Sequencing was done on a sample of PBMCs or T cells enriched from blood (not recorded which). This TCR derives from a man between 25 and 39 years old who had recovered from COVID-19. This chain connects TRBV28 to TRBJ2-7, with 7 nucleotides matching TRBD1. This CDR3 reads CASRGDRREQYF. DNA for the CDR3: TGTGCCAGCAGGGGGGACAGACGGGAGCAGTACTTC.